This T cell receptor (beta chain) was sequenced in a study of T cell repertoires in cytomegalovirus infection. Background on the study: CMV epitopes, recently identified HLA-C-restricted and well-studied HLA-B-restricted, were used. From public TCR beta signatures came an indication of both CMV infection and matching HLA type. Overall study results and limits: In two of eight donors, the top clonotype was HLA-C-restricted CMV-specific. Carriers of CMV plus the relevant HLA were identified by cumulative public TCR beta family frequency.

The CDR3 covers 18 residues. The V and J ends lost 7 bases and 4 bases, in that order; junction bases with no gene match: 17. Germline-derived CDR1 and CDR2 are MDHEN and SYDVKM. From the reads, TCRdb called clonotypes with MiXCR, one entry per CDR3 protein. The sample gives 200,000 to 250,000 distinct CDR3 sequences, 35% to 40% of which show up once; 55% to 60% is in the top ten. Of note for this clonotype: Its antigen is currently unknown.

Here the sequenced sample was CD8+ T cells from cultured PBMCs, taken from culture after CMV antigen stimulation. The sequence was collected from a human donor in good health (CMV status not recorded). Some clones in this sample may be carry-over from other donors' samples. The chain has TRBV28 and TRBJ2-4; 9 bases fit TRBD2. The CDR3 region is CASIPRTKREEPKNIQYF. The CDR3 region has the DNA TGTGCCAGCATCCCAAGGACTAAGCGGGAGGAACCTAAAAACATTCAGTACTTC. Filled out from reference TRBV28 and TRBJ2-4, the complete variable domain reads DVKVTQSSRYLVKRTGEKVFLECVQDMDHENMFWYRQDPGLGLRLIYFSYDVKMKEKGDIPEGYSVSREKKERFSLILESASTNQTSMYLCASIPRTKREEPKNIQYFGAGTRLSVL.